Presented here are 15 T cell receptor beta chains from one specimen sequenced in a study of technical replicates of blood from a handful of donors. The data were produced by immunoSEQ multiplex PCR, yet TCRdb's version contains in-frame clones alone and is incomplete. The sample lists tens of thousands of clones, around 95% occurring once. The sample comprised T cells isolated from PBMCs. Receptor source: a human donor in good health.

The chain couples TRBV15 to TRBJ1-3, with a weak D call TRBD1 (5 bases). Germline assignment: CDR1 LNHNV and CDR2 YYDKDF (reference sequence). CDR3 length equals 15 residues. The V end was cut by 6 bases, the J end by 0 bases, with 12 bases between. The CDR3 sequence is CATSREDNSGNTIYF. CDR3 in DNA: TGTGCCACCAGTCGCGAGGACAACTCTGGAAACACCATATATTTT.

The V and J genes are TRBV20-1 and TRBJ1-1, with a tentative D call TRBD1 (6 bases). The CDR3 has 11 residues. Trimming left V 5 bases short and J 4 bases short, with 8 bases between. CDR1 is DFQATT and CDR2 is SNEGSKA in the germline V gene (reference sequence). The CDR3 is CSALGATEAFF. The CDR3 bases are TGCAGTGCTTTGGGGGCCACTGAAGCTTTCTTT.

The chain links TRBV28 to TRBJ2-1; possible D gene TRBD2, 5 bases. There are 14 residues in the CDR3. V lost 5 bases, J lost 6 bases, and 14 bases lay in between. Germline lookup yields CDR1 MDHEN and CDR2 SYDVKM. The CDR3 is CASSPRTGINEQFF. DNA of the CDR3: TGTGCCAGCAGTCCCCGGACGGGAATCAATGAGCAGTTCTTC.

The rearrangement joins TRBV27 to TRBJ2-7, with 11 bases identical to TRBD2. The CDR3 extends over 14 amino acids. After removal of 5 bases from V and 3 bases from J, the junction contained 3 bases not matched to a gene. Germline V gene lookup returns CDR1 MNHEY and CDR2 SMNVEV (reference sequence). CDR3 bases: TGTGCCAGCAGTCCAACTAGCGGGGGCTACGAGCAGTACTTC. This sequence encodes CASSPTSGGYEQYF.

The chain is built from TRBV29-1 and TRBJ2-1, with a tentative D call TRBD1 (5 bases). V was clipped by 3 bases and J by 10 bases, with 16 bases between them. This CDR3 contains 13 residues. Germline V CDR1 and CDR2: SQVTM, ANQGSEA. The CDR3 nucleotides are TGCAGCGTTGACAGGGTCCACCCTGGCGAGCAGTTCTTC. Translated: CSVDRVHPGEQFF.

The V gene is TRBV19, the J gene TRBJ1-5, with D possibly being TRBD1 (5 bases). The germline gives CDR1 LNHDA, CDR2 SQIVND (reference sequence). V lost 7 bases, J lost 6 bases, and 10 bases lay in between. This CDR3 has 12 residues. CDR3 loop: CASTLGGQPQHF. CDR3 DNA: TGTGCCAGTACCCTGGGGGGTCAGCCCCAGCATTTT. The full variable domain, completed using reference TRBV19 and TRBJ1-5, is DGGITQSPKYLFRKEGQNVTLSCEQNLNHDAMYWYRQDPGQGLRLIYYSQIVNDFQKGDIAEGYSVSREKKESFPLTVTSAQKNPTAFYLCASTLGGQPQHFGDGTRLSIL.

The V call is TRBV5-1, the J call TRBJ1-4; D uncertain. The CDR3 has 16 amino acids. V dropped 0 bases and J dropped 0 bases, with 9 bases sitting between them. Germline CDR1 and CDR2: SGHRS and YFSETQ. CDR3 sequence (DNA): TGCGCCAGCAGCTTGGTTACGGGGTCAACTAATGAAAAACTGTTTTTT. This codes for CASSLVTGSTNEKLFF.

Only one count was recorded for this clone. The CDR3 coding sequence is TGTGCCAGCAGCGTAGCTTCACTAGGGTACGAGCAGTACTTC. Translating it yields CASSVASLGYEQYF. The chain carries TRBV9 and TRBJ2-7; maybe TRBD2 (5 bases). V was trimmed by 0 bases and J by 4 bases, leaving 11 bases between them. The germline gives CDR1 SGDLS, CDR2 YYNGEE. The CDR3 extends over 14 amino acids.

V usage is TRBV18 and J usage is TRBJ1-5; D perhaps matches TRBD1 (6 bases). Germline assignment: CDR1 KGHSH and CDR2 LQKENI. This CDR3 contains 15 residues. The V and J ends lost 3 bases and 1 base respectively, with 10 bases between them. In DNA form, the CDR3 reads TGTGCCAGCTCACCGGGGGCCGCAAGCAATCAGCCCCAGCATTTT. This sequence encodes CASSPGAASNQPQHF.

The V gene is TRBV6-1, the J gene TRBJ1-4; no clear D. The CDR3 is 13 residues long. The germline V and J ends were trimmed by 2 bases and 8 bases, with 9 bases remaining between them. CDR1 is MNHNS and CDR2 is SASEGT in the germline V gene. The CDR3 nucleotides read TGTGCCAGCAGTGAACGGGGAAGGGAAAAACTGTTTTTT. This gives the protein CASSERGREKLFF.

The count of this clone is one. The rearrangement links TRBV7-2 to TRBJ2-5, with 11 bases matching TRBD2. The germline gives CDR1 SGHTA, CDR2 FQGNSA. The CDR3 extends over 16 amino acids. V dropped 4 bases and J dropped 4; count of bases not matched to a gene: 8. CDR3 amino acids: CASSSLTSGRGETQYF. CDR3 nucleotides: TGTGCCAGCAGCTCCCTAACTAGCGGGAGAGGAGAGACCCAGTACTTC.

The rearrangement joins TRBV27 to TRBJ2-7, with 7 bases lining up with TRBD1. The CDR3 totals 12 residues. V lost 4 bases, J lost 4 bases, and 1 base stayed unmatched. The V gene's germline CDR1 is MNHEY and CDR2 SMNVEV (reference sequence). Here the CDR3 DNA reads TGTGCCAGCAGTTCACAGGGGTACGAGCAGTACTTC. Protein product: CASSSQGYEQYF.

This clone was seen just once. The chain uses TRBV28 and TRBJ2-2, with 11 bases aligning to TRBD2. The germline V gene encodes CDR1 MDHEN and CDR2 SYDVKM. Trimming removed 8 bases from V and 6 bases from J; junction bases left unmatched: 5. The CDR3 loop spans 14 amino acids. CDR3 sequence: CASLTSGSPGELFF. CDR3 bases: TGTGCCAGCCTAACTAGCGGGAGCCCCGGGGAGCTGTTTTTT.

The V gene is TRBV6-4, the J gene TRBJ1-6; D possibly corresponds to TRBD1 (5 bases). V was trimmed by 2 bases and J by 7 bases, leaving 9 bases between them. Germline loops: CDR1 MRHNA, CDR2 SNTAGT. This CDR3 spans 14 amino acids. DNA for the CDR3: TGTGCCAGCAGTGACGACAGTGGCAATTCACCCCTCCACTTT. The encoded protein is CASSDDSGNSPLHF.

V is TRBV28 and J is TRBJ1-5; tentative D call: TRBD1 (6 bases). Germline CDR1 is MDHEN and CDR2 is SYDVKM. Trimming took 7 bases from V and 2 from J, leaving 21 bases between them. CDR3 size: 17 residues. DNA of the CDR3: TGTGCCAGCATTTCAGGGGCCCAACCCGATGGCAATCAGCCCCAGCATTTT. Translation gives CASISGAQPDGNQPQHF.